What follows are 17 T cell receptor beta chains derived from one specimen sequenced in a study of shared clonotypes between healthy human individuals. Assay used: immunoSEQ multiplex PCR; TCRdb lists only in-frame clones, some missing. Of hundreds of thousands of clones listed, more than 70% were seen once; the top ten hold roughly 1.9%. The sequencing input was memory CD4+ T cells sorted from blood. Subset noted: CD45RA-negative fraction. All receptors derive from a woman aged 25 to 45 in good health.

CDR3 in amino acids: CASSPGRTNTGELFF. The CDR3 DNA follows: TGTGCCAGCAGTCCCGGCAGGACGAACACCGGGGAGCTGTTTTTT. This chain connects TRBV28 to TRBJ2-2; D remains ambiguous. Per the germline V gene, CDR1 is MDHEN and CDR2 is SYDVKM. V lost 5 bases and J lost 0, with 10 bases in between. This CDR3 region has 15 residues.

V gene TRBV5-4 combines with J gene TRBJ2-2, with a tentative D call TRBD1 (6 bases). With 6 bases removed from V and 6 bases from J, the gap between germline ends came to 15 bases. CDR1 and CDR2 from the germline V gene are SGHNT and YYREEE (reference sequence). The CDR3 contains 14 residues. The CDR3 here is CASNRDIEAGELFF. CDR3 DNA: TGTGCCAGCAACCGGGACATCGAGGCCGGGGAGCTGTTTTTT.

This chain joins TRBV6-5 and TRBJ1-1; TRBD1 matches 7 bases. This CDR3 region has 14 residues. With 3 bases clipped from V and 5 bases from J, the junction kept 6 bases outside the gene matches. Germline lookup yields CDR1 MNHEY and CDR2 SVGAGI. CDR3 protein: CASSYWDRETEAFF. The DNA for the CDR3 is TGTGCCAGCAGTTATTGGGACAGAGAAACTGAAGCTTTCTTT.

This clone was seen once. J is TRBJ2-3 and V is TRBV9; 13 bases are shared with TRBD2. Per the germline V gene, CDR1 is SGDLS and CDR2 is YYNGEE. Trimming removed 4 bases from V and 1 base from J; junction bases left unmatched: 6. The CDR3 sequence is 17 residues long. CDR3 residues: CASSTGLAGAGTDTQYF. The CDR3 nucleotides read TGTGCCAGCAGCACCGGACTAGCGGGAGCGGGCACAGATACGCAGTATTTT.

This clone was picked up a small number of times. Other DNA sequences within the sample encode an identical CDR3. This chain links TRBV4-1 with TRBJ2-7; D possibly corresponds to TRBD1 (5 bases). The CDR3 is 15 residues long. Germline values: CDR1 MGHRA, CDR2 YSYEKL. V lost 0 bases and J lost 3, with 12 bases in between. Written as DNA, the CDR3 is TGCGCCAGCAGCCAAGATCGGGTAGGGGTCTACGAGCAGTACTTC. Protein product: CASSQDRVGVYEQYF.

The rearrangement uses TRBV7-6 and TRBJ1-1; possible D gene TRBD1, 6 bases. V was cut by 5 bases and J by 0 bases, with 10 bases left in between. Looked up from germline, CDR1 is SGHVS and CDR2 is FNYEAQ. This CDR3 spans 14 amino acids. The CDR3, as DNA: TGTGCCAGCAGCAAAGGGGGGGTGAACACTGAAGCTTTCTTT. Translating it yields CASSKGGVNTEAFF.

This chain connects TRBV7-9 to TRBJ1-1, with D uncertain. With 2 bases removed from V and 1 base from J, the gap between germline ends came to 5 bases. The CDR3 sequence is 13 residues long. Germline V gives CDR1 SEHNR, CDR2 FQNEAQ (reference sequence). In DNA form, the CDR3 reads TGTGCCAGCAGCTTATCACAGAACACTGAAGCTTTCTTT. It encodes CASSLSQNTEAFF.

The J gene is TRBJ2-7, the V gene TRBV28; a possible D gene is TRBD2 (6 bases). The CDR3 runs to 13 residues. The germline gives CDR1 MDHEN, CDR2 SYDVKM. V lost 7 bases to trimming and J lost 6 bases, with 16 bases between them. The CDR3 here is CASNLEGYSEQYF. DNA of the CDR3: TGTGCCAGCAACTTGGAGGGGTATAGCGAGCAGTACTTC.

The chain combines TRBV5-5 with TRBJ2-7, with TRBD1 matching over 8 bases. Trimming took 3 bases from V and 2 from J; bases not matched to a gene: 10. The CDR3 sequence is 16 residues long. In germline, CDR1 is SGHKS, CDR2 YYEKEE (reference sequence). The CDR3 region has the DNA TGTGCCAGCAGCTCCAAACAGGGGGTTTTCACCTACGAGCAGTACTTC. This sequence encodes CASSSKQGVFTYEQYF.

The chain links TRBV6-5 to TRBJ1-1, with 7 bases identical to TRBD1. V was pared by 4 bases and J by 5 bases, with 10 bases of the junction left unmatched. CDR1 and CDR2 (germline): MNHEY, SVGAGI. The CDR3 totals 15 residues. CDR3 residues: CASSSARGRWTEAFF. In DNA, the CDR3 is TGTGCCAGCAGTTCTGCAAGGGGGCGGTGGACTGAAGCTTTCTTT.

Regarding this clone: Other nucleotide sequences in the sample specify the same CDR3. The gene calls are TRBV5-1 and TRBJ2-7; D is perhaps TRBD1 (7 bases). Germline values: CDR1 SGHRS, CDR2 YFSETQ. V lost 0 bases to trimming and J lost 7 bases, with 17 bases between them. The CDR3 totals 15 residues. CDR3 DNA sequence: TGCGCCAGCAGCTTGGGTGACAGGGACTCAGGGGAGCAGTACTTC. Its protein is CASSLGDRDSGEQYF.

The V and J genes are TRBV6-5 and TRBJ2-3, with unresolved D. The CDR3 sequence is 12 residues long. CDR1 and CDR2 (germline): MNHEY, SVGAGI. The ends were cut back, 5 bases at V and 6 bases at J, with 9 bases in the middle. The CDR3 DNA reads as TGTGCCAGCAGTCACGGGTGGGATACGCAGTATTTT. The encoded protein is CASSHGWDTQYF.

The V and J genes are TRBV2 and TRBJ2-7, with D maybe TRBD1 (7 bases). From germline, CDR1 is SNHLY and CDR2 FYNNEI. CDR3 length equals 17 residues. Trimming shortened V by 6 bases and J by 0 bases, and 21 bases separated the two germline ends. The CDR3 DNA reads TGTGCCAGCAGGGACCACGGAGGGACAGCAATCTCCTACGAGCAGTACTTC. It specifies CASRDHGGTAISYEQYF.

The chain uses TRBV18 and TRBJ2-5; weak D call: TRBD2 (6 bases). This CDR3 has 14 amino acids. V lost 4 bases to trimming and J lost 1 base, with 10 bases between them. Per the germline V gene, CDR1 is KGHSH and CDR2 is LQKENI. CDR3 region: CASSRSGSQETQYF. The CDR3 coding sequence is TGTGCCAGCTCACGGTCCGGGAGCCAAGAGACCCAGTACTTC.

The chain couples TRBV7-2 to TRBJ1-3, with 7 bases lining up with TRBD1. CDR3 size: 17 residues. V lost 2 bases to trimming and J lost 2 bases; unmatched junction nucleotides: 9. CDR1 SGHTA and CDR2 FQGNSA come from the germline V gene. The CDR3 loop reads CASSLMAGGHAGNTIYF. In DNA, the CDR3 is TGTGCCAGCAGCTTAATGGCAGGGGGTCACGCTGGAAACACCATATATTTT.

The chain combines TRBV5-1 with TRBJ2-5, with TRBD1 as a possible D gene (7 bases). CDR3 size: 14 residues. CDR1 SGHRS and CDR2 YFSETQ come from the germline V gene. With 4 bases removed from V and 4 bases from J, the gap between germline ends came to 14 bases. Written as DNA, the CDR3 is TGCGCCAGCAGCGACTCAGGGGGGCGAGAGACCCAGTACTTC. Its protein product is CASSDSGGRETQYF.

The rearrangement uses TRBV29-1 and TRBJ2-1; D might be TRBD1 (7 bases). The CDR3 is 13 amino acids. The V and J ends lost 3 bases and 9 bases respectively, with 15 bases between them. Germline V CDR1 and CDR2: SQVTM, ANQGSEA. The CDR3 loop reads CSVEEGALGEQFF. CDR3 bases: TGCAGCGTTGAGGAGGGGGCCCTGGGTGAGCAGTTCTTC.